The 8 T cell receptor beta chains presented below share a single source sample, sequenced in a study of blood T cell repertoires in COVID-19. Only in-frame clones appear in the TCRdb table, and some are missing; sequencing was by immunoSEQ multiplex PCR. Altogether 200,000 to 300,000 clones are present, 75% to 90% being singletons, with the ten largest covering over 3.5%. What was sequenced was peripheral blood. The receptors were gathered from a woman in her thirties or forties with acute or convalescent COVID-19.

The CDR3 spells CASSSNRVAGGYTF. The CDR3 DNA follows: TGTGCCAGCAGTTCAAACAGGGTAGCGGGTGGCTACACCTTC. The rearrangement links TRBV7-2 to TRBJ1-2; TRBD1 is a possible D gene (6 bases). From germline, CDR1 is SGHTA and CDR2 FQGNSA. With 6 bases removed from V and 7 bases from J, the gap between germline ends came to 18 bases. The CDR3 is 14 residues long.

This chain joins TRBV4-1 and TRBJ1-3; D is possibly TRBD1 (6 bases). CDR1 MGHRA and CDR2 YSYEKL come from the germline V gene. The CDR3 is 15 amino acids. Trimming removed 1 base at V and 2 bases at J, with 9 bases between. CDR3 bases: TGCGCCAGCAGCCAAGCGACAGGCCCTGGAAACACCATATATTTT. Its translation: CASSQATGPGNTIYF.

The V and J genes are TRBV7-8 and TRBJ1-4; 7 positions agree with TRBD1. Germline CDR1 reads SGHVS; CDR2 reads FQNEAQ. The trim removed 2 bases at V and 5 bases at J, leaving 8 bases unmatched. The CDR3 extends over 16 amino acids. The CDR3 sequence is CASSLRQEGANEKLFF. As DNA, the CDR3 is TGTGCCAGCAGCTTAAGGCAGGAGGGGGCGAATGAAAAACTGTTTTTT.

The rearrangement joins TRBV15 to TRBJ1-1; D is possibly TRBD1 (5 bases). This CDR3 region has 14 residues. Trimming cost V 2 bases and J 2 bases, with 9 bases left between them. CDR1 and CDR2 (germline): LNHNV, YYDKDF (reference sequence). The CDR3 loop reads CATSRTDTNTEAFF. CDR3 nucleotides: TGTGCCACCAGCAGAACGGACACCAACACTGAAGCTTTCTTT.

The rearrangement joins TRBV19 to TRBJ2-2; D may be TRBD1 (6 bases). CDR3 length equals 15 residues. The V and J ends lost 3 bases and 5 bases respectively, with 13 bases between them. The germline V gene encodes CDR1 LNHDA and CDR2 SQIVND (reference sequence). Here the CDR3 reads CASSIQGQGTGELFF. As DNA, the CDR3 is TGTGCCAGTAGTATCCAGGGGCAGGGGACCGGGGAGCTGTTTTTT.

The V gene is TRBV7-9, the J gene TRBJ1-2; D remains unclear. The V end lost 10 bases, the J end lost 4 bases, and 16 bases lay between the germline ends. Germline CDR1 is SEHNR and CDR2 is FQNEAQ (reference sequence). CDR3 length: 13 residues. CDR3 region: CATLIIASYGYTF. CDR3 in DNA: TGTGCCACCTTGATAATCGCGTCCTATGGCTACACCTTC.

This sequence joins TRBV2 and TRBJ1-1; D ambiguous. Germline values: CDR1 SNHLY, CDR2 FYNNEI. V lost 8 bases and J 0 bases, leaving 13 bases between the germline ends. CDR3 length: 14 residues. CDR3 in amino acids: CASVNRPMNTEAFF. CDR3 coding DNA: TGTGCCAGCGTCAACAGACCCATGAACACTGAAGCTTTCTTT.

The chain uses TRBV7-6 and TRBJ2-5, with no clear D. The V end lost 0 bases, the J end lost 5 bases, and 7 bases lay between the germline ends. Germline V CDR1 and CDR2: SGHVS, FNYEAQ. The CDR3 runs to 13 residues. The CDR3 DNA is TGTGCCAGCAGCTTAGCGCATCGGGAGACCCAGTACTTC. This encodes CASSLAHRETQYF.